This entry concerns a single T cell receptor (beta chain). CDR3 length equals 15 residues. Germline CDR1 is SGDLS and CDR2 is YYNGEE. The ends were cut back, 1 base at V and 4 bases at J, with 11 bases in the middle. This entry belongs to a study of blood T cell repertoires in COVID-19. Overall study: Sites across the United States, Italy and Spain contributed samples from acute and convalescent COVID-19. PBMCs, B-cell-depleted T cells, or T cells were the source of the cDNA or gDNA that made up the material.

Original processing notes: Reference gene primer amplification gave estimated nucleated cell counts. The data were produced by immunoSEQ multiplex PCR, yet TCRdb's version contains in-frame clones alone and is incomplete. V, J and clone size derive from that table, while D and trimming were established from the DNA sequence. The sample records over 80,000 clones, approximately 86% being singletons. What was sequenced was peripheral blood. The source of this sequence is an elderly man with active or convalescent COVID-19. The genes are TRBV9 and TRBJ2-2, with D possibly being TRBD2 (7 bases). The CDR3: CASSVQGRGTGELFF. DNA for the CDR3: TGTGCCAGCAGCGTACAGGGGAGGGGCACCGGGGAGCTGTTTTTT. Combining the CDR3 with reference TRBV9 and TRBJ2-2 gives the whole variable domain DSGVTQTPKHLITATGQRVTLRCSPRSGDLSVYWYQQSLDQGLQFLIQYYNGEERAKGNILERFSAQQFPDLHSELNLSSLELGDSALYFCASSVQGRGTGELFFGEGSRLTVL.